Listed here are 10 T cell receptor beta chains from one sample, sequenced in a study of graft-versus-host responses after intestinal transplantation. Assay: immunoSEQ multiplex PCR; the TCRdb copy retains only in-frame clones and omits some. The sample includes around 96,000 clones, 90% of them seen just once. The material was PBMCs, obtained approximately 420 days after intestinal transplant. All receptors derive from a human patient who received an intestinal transplant, so some T cells may come from the graft donor.

The chain links TRBV10-3 to TRBJ1-1; D gene uncertain. V was trimmed by 9 bases and J by 1 base, leaving 12 bases between them. This CDR3 spans 13 amino acids. From germline, CDR1 is ENHRY and CDR2 SYGVKD. The CDR3 spells CAISPQPNTEAFF. CDR3 nucleotides: TGTGCCATTTCCCCCCAGCCGAACACTGAAGCTTTCTTT.

The chain combines TRBV23-1 with TRBJ1-4; a weak D match, TRBD1 (5 bases). TRBV23-1 has ORF status, its function being uncertain. CDR3 length: 17 amino acids. Between the trimmed V and J ends, which lost 6 bases and 3 bases, there was a span of 20 bases. The CDR3 spells CASRPTREASANEKLFF. DNA for the CDR3: TGCGCCAGCAGACCGACCAGGGAGGCTTCTGCTAATGAAAAACTGTTTTTT.

The J gene is TRBJ2-7, the V gene TRBV5-1, with TRBD1 as a possible D gene (7 bases). Germline loops: CDR1 SGHRS, CDR2 YFSETQ. CDR3 length equals 15 residues. Trimming shortened V by 10 bases and J by 3 bases, and 23 bases separated the two germline ends. The DNA of the CDR3 is TGCGCCTCAGCAAAGGATCAGGGGGGTCGCTACGAGCAGTACTTC. Its translation is CASAKDQGGRYEQYF.

This chain joins TRBV2 and TRBJ2-7, with D perhaps assigned TRBD1 or TRBD2 (7 bases each). V gave up 2 bases and J gave up 2 bases, with 13 bases separating them. Germline V lookup: CDR1 SNHLY, CDR2 FYNNEI. There are 15 residues in the CDR3. The CDR3 region is CASSEQGGPAYEQYF. CDR3 nucleotides: TGTGCCAGCAGTGAACAGGGGGGGCCTGCCTACGAGCAGTACTTC. The full variable domain, its missing parts supplied by reference TRBV2 and TRBJ2-7, is EPEVTQTPSHQVTQMGQEVILRCVPISNHLYFYWYRQILGQKVEFLVSFYNNEISEKSEIFDDQFSVERPDGSNFTLKIRSTKLEDSAMYFCASSEQGGPAYEQYFGPGTRLTVT.

The V call is TRBV11-2, the J call TRBJ2-7; weak D call: TRBD1 (6 bases). Per the germline V gene, CDR1 is SGHAT and CDR2 is FQNNGV. The V gene lost 6 bases and the J gene lost 3 bases, with 15 bases spanning the gap. The CDR3 is 14 residues long. CDR3 region: CASRRTGWNYEQYF. The CDR3 DNA follows: TGTGCCAGCAGACGAACAGGGTGGAACTACGAGCAGTACTTC.

The V call is TRBV27, the J call TRBJ2-7, with unresolved D. The CDR3 is 11 amino acids. Trimming left V 6 bases short and J 5 bases short, with 8 bases between. Germline V gene data show CDR1 as MNHEY and CDR2 as SMNVEV (reference sequence). DNA for the CDR3: TGTGCCAGCAGCGGCAGTCACGAGCAGTACTTC. It translates to CASSGSHEQYF.

This chain joins TRBV27 and TRBJ1-1; D unresolved. CDR1 and CDR2 (germline): MNHEY, SMNVEV (reference sequence). The CDR3 runs 10 residues. Trimming took off 5 bases at V and 3 bases at J, with 1 base between the two ends. CDR3 sequence (DNA): TGTGCCAGCAGTGACACTGAAGCTTTCTTT. It yields the protein CASSDTEAFF.

The J gene is TRBJ1-1, the V gene TRBV10-1; no reliable D call. V lost 3 bases and J lost 5, with 7 bases in between. Germline CDR1 reads WNHNN; CDR2 reads SYGVQD (reference sequence). The CDR3 has 12 amino acids. The CDR3 nucleotides are TGCGCCAGCAGTGACTATGGGACTGAAGCTTTCTTT. It is translated as CASSDYGTEAFF.

The chain is built from TRBV5-1 and TRBJ2-7; 10 nucleotides match TRBD2. The CDR3 length is 16 residues. Germline CDR1 and CDR2: SGHRS and YFSETQ. After removal of 0 bases from V and 3 bases from J, the junction contained 6 bases not matched to a gene. The CDR3: CASSLVGTSVDYEQYF. DNA for the CDR3: TGCGCCAGCAGCTTGGTCGGGACTAGCGTGGACTACGAGCAGTACTTC.

V usage is TRBV5-1 and J usage is TRBJ1-2; a possible D gene is TRBD1 (6 bases). The length of the CDR3 is 15 residues. Trimming left V 6 bases short and J 6 bases short, with 21 bases between. Germline V gives CDR1 SGHRS, CDR2 YFSETQ. The DNA for the CDR3 is TGCGCCAGCAACCTACTAGGGGGGCTAAGGGATGGCTACACCTTC. Translation: CASNLLGGLRDGYTF.